Listed here are 19 T cell receptor beta chains from one sample, sequenced in a study of response to subunit inactivated influenza vaccine. MiXCR was run by TCRdb on the RT-PCR reads, yielding one entry per CDR3 protein. The sample has around 600,000 distinct CDR3 sequences; approximately 10% are singletons. This same sample was also taken into another study, of T cells expressing NK-cell markers. In that study: cDNA encoding TCR beta was synthesized via 5'RACE template switching incorporating UMIs.

The specimen was PBMCs from blood, collected on the day of vaccination. These receptors originate from a man aged 50-59 years who received an inactivated influenza vaccine.

This clonotype was counted between two and nine times. The rearrangement links TRBV7-2 to TRBJ2-2; tentative D call: TRBD2 (6 bases). This CDR3 spans 14 amino acids. Trimming removed 5 bases from V and 1 base from J, with 8 bases in between. Germline V gene data show CDR1 as SGHTA and CDR2 as FQGNSA. CDR3 amino acids: CASSDGGNTGELFF. CDR3 nucleotides: TGTGCCAGCAGCGACGGGGGGAACACCGGGGAGCTGTTTTTT.

This clonotype was recorded at least ten times. J is TRBJ2-7 and V is TRBV20-1; D unclear. Germline CDR1 is DFQATT and CDR2 is SNEGSKA (reference sequence). The CDR3 length is 13 residues. V was trimmed by 0 bases and J by 4 bases, leaving 10 bases between them. The CDR3 is CSARESLRYEQYF. The CDR3 DNA sequence: TGCAGTGCTAGAGAGTCTTTGCGGTACGAGCAGTACTTC.

The genes are TRBV5-1 and TRBJ1-4; TRBD1 matches at 7 bases. The junction had 6 bases not matched to a gene; V was cut back by 0 bases and J by 4 bases. The CDR3 is 16 residues long. The germline gives CDR1 SGHRS, CDR2 YFSETQ. The CDR3 region is CASSLGQGVGNEKLFF. CDR3 nucleotides: TGCGCCAGCAGCTTGGGACAGGGAGTCGGTAATGAAAAACTGTTTTTT.

This clonotype has at least ten counts. The chain employs TRBV5-5 and TRBJ2-7; D ambiguous. Germline assignment: CDR1 SGHKS and CDR2 YYEKEE (reference sequence). The CDR3 is made up of 17 amino acids. Deletions cut 0 bases from V and 0 bases from J, with 16 bases between. CDR3 sequence reads: CASSLGSALFGSYEQYF. The CDR3, as DNA: TGTGCCAGCAGCTTGGGGAGTGCTCTCTTTGGCTCCTACGAGCAGTACTTC.

As concerns this clonotype: A junction end diverges from the germline sequence, so it may reflect a read error. The chain links TRBV10-3 to TRBJ2-5; D ambiguous. Germline assignment: CDR1 ENHRY and CDR2 SYGVKD. This CDR3 has 12 amino acids. The CDR3 nucleotides are TGTGCCATCAGTCTCGACCAAGAGACCCAGTGCTTC. Translated, it gives CAISLDQETQCF.

In its sample, this clonotype was seen a few times. This chain uses TRBV5-1 with TRBJ2-7; 9 bases align to TRBD1. Unmatched junction bases numbered 8, after V lost 4 bases and J lost 6 bases. Germline V gives CDR1 SGHRS, CDR2 YFSETQ. The CDR3 length is 14 residues. CDR3 loop: CASSRGDRETEQYF. The CDR3 DNA sequence: TGCGCCAGCAGCAGGGGGGACAGGGAAACCGAGCAGTACTTC.

The V gene is TRBV7-8, the J gene TRBJ2-7; no clear D gene. This CDR3 has 15 residues. Germline V gene sequence: CDR1 SGHVS, CDR2 FQNEAQ. Trimming stripped 0 bases from V and 2 bases from J, with 11 bases between. The CDR3 spells CASSLADQRPYEQYF. The CDR3 bases are TGTGCCAGCAGCTTAGCGGACCAGAGACCCTACGAGCAGTACTTC. Full variable domain (rest looked up from reference TRBV7-8 and TRBJ2-7): GAGVSQSPRYKVAKRGQDVALRCDPISGHVSLFWYQQALGQGPEFLTYFQNEAQLDKSGLPSDRFFAERPEGSVSTLKIQRTQQEDSAVYLCASSLADQRPYEQYFGPGTRLTVT.

This clonotype turned up a few times. The chain is built from TRBV4-3 and TRBJ2-3, with D maybe TRBD2 (6 bases). CDR3 size: 15 residues. V shed 2 bases and J shed 1 base, with 10 bases lying between them. CDR1 and CDR2 (germline): LGHNA, YSLEER. CDR3 sequence (DNA): TGCGCCAGCAGCCAAAGACTAGTTCGCACAGATACGCAGTATTTT. It codes for CASSQRLVRTDTQYF.

This clonotype was seen more than once but under ten times. The V call is TRBV5-6, the J call TRBJ1-4; D remains unclear. CDR3 length: 14 residues. The V and J ends lost 3 bases and 5 bases respectively, with 11 bases between them. CDR1 and CDR2 (germline): SGHDT, YYEEEE. Here the CDR3 reads CASSSGMVNEKLFF. CDR3 in DNA: TGTGCCAGCAGCTCCGGGATGGTGAATGAAAAACTGTTTTTT.

This rearrangement joins TRBV20-1 to TRBJ2-1; 8 bases agree with TRBD2. This CDR3 has 16 residues. Germline V gene data show CDR1 as DFQATT and CDR2 as SNEGSKA (reference sequence). V lost 0 bases to trimming and J lost 3 bases; unmatched junction nucleotides: 7. CDR3 sequence: CSARDSSGSYYNEQFF. In DNA form, the CDR3 reads TGCAGTGCTAGAGATTCGAGCGGGAGTTACTACAATGAGCAGTTCTTC.

This clonotype was seen at least ten times. The J gene is TRBJ2-5, the V gene TRBV28, with D maybe TRBD1 (6 bases). The V end was cut by 3 bases, the J end by 2 bases, with 13 bases between. Germline-derived CDR1 and CDR2 are MDHEN and SYDVKM. There are 15 residues in the CDR3. The CDR3 here is CASSFLDRPQETQYF. CDR3 in DNA: TGTGCCAGCAGTTTTCTGGACAGACCACAAGAGACCCAGTACTTC.

There are a few counts of this clonotype. The V and J genes are TRBV5-1 and TRBJ2-5; TRBD1 matches at 10 bases. This CDR3 comprises 16 residues. J lost 3 bases, V lost 2 bases, and 7 bases had no gene match. Germline CDR1 reads SGHRS; CDR2 reads YFSETQ. CDR3 nucleotide sequence: TGCGCCAGCAGCTTCGCCGGGACAGGGGTAAAAGAGACCCAGTACTTC. Its translation is CASSFAGTGVKETQYF.

This clonotype has a handful of counts. The chain recombines TRBV2 with TRBJ2-7; 14 bases agree with TRBD2. The V gene's germline CDR1 is SNHLY and CDR2 FYNNEI. Losses at the gene ends were 6 bases for V and 4 bases for J; bases not matched to a gene: 5. This CDR3 has 15 residues. CDR3 sequence reads: CASRGGLAGGYEQYF. CDR3 sequence (DNA): TGTGCCAGCAGGGGAGGACTAGCGGGGGGTTACGAGCAGTACTTC.

The rearrangement uses TRBV11-3 and TRBJ2-7, with D possibly matching TRBD1 (6 bases). The V end was cut by 0 bases, the J end by 3 bases, with 12 bases between. The germline V gene encodes CDR1 SGHNT and CDR2 YENEEA. CDR3 length: 15 residues. The DNA for the CDR3 is TGTGCCAGCAGCTTAGATGGGCAGGGGATCTACGAGCAGTACTTC. Translation gives CASSLDGQGIYEQYF.

This clonotype turned up a few times. The V gene is TRBV11-2, the J gene TRBJ2-7; D is tentatively TRBD1 or TRBD2 (5 bases each). The CDR3 covers 15 residues. Germline V gene data show CDR1 as SGHAT and CDR2 as FQNNGV. The ends were cut back, 5 bases at V and 2 bases at J, with 16 bases in the middle. CDR3 residues: CASSRGDSAAYEQYF. In DNA form, the CDR3 reads TGTGCCAGCAGCCGAGGGGATAGCGCAGCCTACGAGCAGTACTTC. Variable domain in full (rest from reference TRBV11-2 and TRBJ2-7): EAGVAQSPRYKIIEKRQSVAFWCNPISGHATLYWYQQILGQGPKLLIQFQNNGVVDDSQLPKDRFSAERLKGVDSTLKIQPAKLEDSAVYLCASSRGDSAAYEQYFGPGTRLTVT.

This clonotype has at least ten counts. This sequence joins TRBV30 and TRBJ1-1; no clear D. The CDR3 runs 13 residues. Germline V gives CDR1 GTSNPN, CDR2 SVGIG (reference sequence). Trimming stripped 0 bases from V and 1 base from J, with 6 bases between. The CDR3 nucleotides are TGTGCCTGGAGTGTAATTGGGAACACTGAAGCTTTCTTT. Protein sequence: CAWSVIGNTEAFF.

The genes are TRBV20-1 and TRBJ2-5; tentative D call: TRBD1 (5 bases). This CDR3 comprises 15 residues. Per the germline V gene, CDR1 is DFQATT and CDR2 is SNEGSKA (reference sequence). V lost 5 bases and J lost 5, with 21 bases in between. CDR3 nucleotide sequence: TGCAGTGCTCCGATAGGACGGACACCCAAGGAGACCCAGTACTTC. Protein: CSAPIGRTPKETQYF.

The chain recombines TRBV4-1 with TRBJ2-1; 9 bases are shared with TRBD2. Losses at the gene ends were 3 bases for V and 10 bases for J; bases not matched to a gene: 4. Germline V lookup: CDR1 MGHRA, CDR2 YSYEKL. The CDR3 sequence is 13 residues long. The CDR3 reads CASSQRLADEQFF. CDR3 nucleotide sequence: TGCGCCAGCAGCCAGAGACTAGCGGACGAGCAGTTCTTC.

Only a few counts were recorded for this clonotype. This chain joins TRBV10-3 and TRBJ2-5, with D hard to call. Germline V lookup: CDR1 ENHRY, CDR2 SYGVKD. V was shortened by 3 bases and J by 3 bases, with 5 bases between the two germline ends. CDR3 size: 12 residues. The DNA for the CDR3 is TGTGCCATCAGTGATAGGGAAGAGACCCAGTACTTC. It encodes CAISDREETQYF.